This is a list of T cell receptor beta chains from one sample in a study of CD8+CD57+ T cells in acquired aplastic anemia. MiXCR was run by TCRdb on the reads, yielding one entry per CDR3 protein. The table records 120,000 or so distinct CDR3 sequences, approximately 41% of them present only once. The source material was sorted CD4+, CD8+, or CD8+CD57+ T cells (not recorded which) from PBMCs. The receptors were gathered from a human donor with aplastic anemia. The CDR3 runs from the conserved cysteine through the conserved F or W. The D gene is left open where the match is weak. Clone size is not always given. Where it is, it says once, few, many or a class for expanded clones.

V	J	D	size	DNA	CDR3
TRBV12-5	TRBJ2-7	TRBD1	many	TGTGCTAGTGGTTTGGTACCTTTGACAGGGGGTACTTTCGAGCAGTACTTC	CASGLVPLTGGTFEQYF
TRBV7-8	TRBJ2-5	NA	many	TGTGCCAGCAGCTCCCTCCGGGGGACCGTACAAGAGACCCAGTACTTC	CASSSLRGTVQETQYF
TRBV7-9	TRBJ1-2	TRBD1	NA	TGTGCCAGCAGCTTTAGGGGGCTCTATGGCTACACCTTC	CASSFRGLYGYTF
TRBV10-3	TRBJ1-1	NA	many	TGTGCCATCAGTGAAGGGTACGCACAAGCTTTCTTT	CAISEGYAQAFF
TRBV7-2	TRBJ1-6	TRBD1	few	TGTGCCAGCAGCCGGGACAGGGCAGGTTCACCCCTCCACTTT	CASSRDRAGSPLHF
TRBV7-9	TRBJ1-6	TRBD1	NA	TGTGCCAGCAGCCCCGGGACAGGAATTAATTCACCCCTCCACTTT	CASSPGTGINSPLHF
TRBV14	TRBJ1-1	NA	many	TGTGCCAGCAGCCGGGAGATGAACACTGAAGCTTTCTTT	CASSREMNTEAFF
TRBV7-8	TRBJ2-7	NA	NA	TGTGCCAGCACCGAATTTTACGAGCAGTACTTC	CASTEFYEQYF
TRBV6-1	TRBJ1-2	TRBD1	NA	TGTGCCGTCGGGGACAGCCCATCCAGTGGCTACACCTTC	CAVGDSPSSGYTF
TRBV10-1	TRBJ2-7	NA	NA	TGCGCCAGCAGGGATGGAGCCCAGGACGAGCAGTACTTC	CASRDGAQDEQYF
TRBV9	TRBJ1-1	NA	many	TGTGCCAGCAGGGCCATTACGGGAGGGACTGAAGCTTTCTTT	CASRAITGGTEAFF
TRBV2	TRBJ1-3	NA	NA	TGTGCCAACAGTGAATTTGGAACAATTGGAAACACCATATATTTT	CANSEFGTIGNTIYF
TRBV15	TRBJ2-7	NA	NA	TGTGCCACCAGCAGGGGAACAGGGTGGAGCTCCTACGAGCAGTACTTC	CATSRGTGWSSYEQYF